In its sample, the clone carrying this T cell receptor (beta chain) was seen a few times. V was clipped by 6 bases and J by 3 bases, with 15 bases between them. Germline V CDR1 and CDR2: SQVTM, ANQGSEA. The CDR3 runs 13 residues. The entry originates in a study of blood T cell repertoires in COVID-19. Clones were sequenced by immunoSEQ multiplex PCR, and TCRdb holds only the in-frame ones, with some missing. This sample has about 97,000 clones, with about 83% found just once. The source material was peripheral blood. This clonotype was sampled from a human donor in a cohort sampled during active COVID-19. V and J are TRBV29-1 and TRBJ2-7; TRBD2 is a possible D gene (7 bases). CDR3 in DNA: TGCAGCGTCCTAAGGGGGGGTAGCTACGAGCAGTACTTC. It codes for CSVLRGGSYEQYF.